A single sample is the source of the 5 T cell receptor beta chains below, sequenced in a study of identical twins. TCRdb reanalysed the 5' RACE reads using MiXCR and keeps one entry per CDR3 protein. The sample holds approximately 500,000 distinct CDR3 sequences, nearly 15% seen once. The sample was also linked to a second study, of yellow fever vaccine responses in identical twins.

What was sequenced was CD4+ T cells sorted from blood. These receptors all come from a woman in her late teens or twenties in good health.

This rearrangement joins TRBV29-1 to TRBJ2-6; D uncertain. The CDR3 contains 13 residues. Trimming removed 4 bases from V and 4 bases from J, with 8 bases in between. Germline loops: CDR1 SQVTM, CDR2 ANQGSEA. The CDR3 loop is CSVAGLGANVLTF. The CDR3 nucleotides are TGCAGCGTTGCGGGCTTAGGGGCCAACGTCCTGACTTTC. Drawing the rest from reference TRBV29-1 and TRBJ2-6, the complete variable domain is SAVISQKPSRDICQRGTSLTIQCQVDSQVTMMFWYRQQPGQSLTLIATANQGSEATYESGFVIDKFPISRPNLTFSTLTVSNMSPEDSSIYLCSVAGLGANVLTFGAGSRLTVL.

The chain employs TRBV18 and TRBJ1-5; D might be TRBD1 (5 bases). Germline CDR1 reads KGHSH; CDR2 reads LQKENI. The CDR3 extends over 14 amino acids. V dropped 3 bases and J dropped 5 bases, with 11 bases sitting between them. This CDR3 reads CASSPGMGDQPQHF. CDR3 DNA: TGTGCCAGCTCACCCGGAATGGGGGATCAGCCCCAGCATTTT.

The chain links TRBV29-1 to TRBJ2-7, with TRBD2 identical over 8 bases. CDR3 size: 14 residues. Germline CDR1 is SQVTM and CDR2 is ANQGSEA. The V gene end was trimmed by 3 bases and the J gene end by 0 bases; junction bases not matched to a gene: 4. CDR3 coding DNA: TGCAGCGTTGATGCCAGCGGGAGCTCCTACGAGCAGTACTTC. Amino acids: CSVDASGSSYEQYF.

Only a few counts were recorded for this clonotype. This chain joins TRBV7-9 and TRBJ1-1; D is unclear. The germline V and J ends were trimmed by 4 bases and 9 bases, with 9 bases remaining between them. Germline CDR1 SEHNR, CDR2 FQNEAQ (reference sequence). CDR3 length: 11 amino acids. CDR3 DNA: TGTGCCAGCAGCTCCCCAGGACAAGCTTTCTTT. Residues: CASSSPGQAFF.

A word on this clonotype: Its ends do not fully match the called genes, so a read error is possible. The rearrangement links TRBV3-1 to TRBJ2-1; 12 bases align to TRBD2. CDR1 and CDR2 from the germline V gene are LGHDT and YNNKEL (reference sequence). The CDR3 consists of 16 residues. The CDR3 protein is CAISPRTSGNYNEQFF. CDR3 coding DNA: TGTGCCATCAGCCCCCGGACTAGCGGGAACTACAATGAGCAGTTCTTC.